Below, 27 T cell receptor beta chains from the same sample are listed, as sequenced in a study of OX40 agonist ivuxolimab in advanced cancers. Repertoires were generated with immunoSEQ multiplex PCR, while TCRdb's copy carries only in-frame clones and drops some. Among around 67,000 clones listed, roughly 83% were seen once. Material: CD4+ or CD8+ T cells sorted from blood, obtained in a trial of the OX40 agonist ivuxolimab. The receptors derive from an adult with an advanced solid tumor such as melanoma, head and neck, liver or kidney cancer.

This rearrangement joins TRBV28 to TRBJ1-4, with 7 positions matching TRBD1. With 6 bases clipped from V and 3 bases from J, the junction kept 4 bases outside the gene matches. Looked up from germline, CDR1 is MDHEN and CDR2 is SYDVKM. This CDR3 has 14 residues. The CDR3 sequence is CASRRDSSNEKLFF. CDR3 DNA sequence: TGTGCCAGCAGACGGGACAGCTCTAATGAAAAACTGTTTTTT.

The chain joins TRBV27 to TRBJ1-6, with TRBD1 matching 7 bases. V trimming: 4 bases; J trimming: 6 bases; junction bases outside the gene matches: 6. From germline, CDR1 is MNHEY and CDR2 SMNVEV (reference sequence). CDR3 length equals 15 residues. The chain's CDR3 is CASSSPGQLNSPLHF. Written as DNA, the CDR3 is TGTGCCAGCAGTTCTCCGGGACAGCTTAATTCACCCCTCCACTTT.

The chain carries TRBV10-3 and TRBJ2-7; TRBD2 agrees at 9 bases. CDR3 length equals 13 residues. The trim removed 10 bases at V and 5 bases at J, leaving 9 bases unmatched. Germline V gene lookup returns CDR1 ENHRY and CDR2 SYGVKD. The CDR3 coding sequence is TGTGCCACGTATAGCGGGAGTACCGACGAGCAGTACTTC. Translated: CATYSGSTDEQYF.

The rearrangement joins TRBV11-2 to TRBJ1-5; a possible D gene is TRBD1 (5 bases). This CDR3 has 14 residues. The germline V gene has CDR1 SGHAT and CDR2 FQNNGV. V shed 0 bases and J shed 11 bases, with 14 bases lying between them. DNA for the CDR3: TGTGCCAGCAGCTTAGACGGGGGTCCGATGGCCCAGCATTTT. Translated: CASSLDGGPMAQHF.

The chain uses TRBV5-1 and TRBJ2-1, with 9 positions matching TRBD2. The V gene's germline CDR1 is SGHRS and CDR2 YFSETQ. The CDR3 spans 17 residues. Trimming took 0 bases from V and 2 from J; bases not matched to a gene: 6. CDR3 DNA: TGCGCCAGCAGCTTGGGTCTTGCTAGCGGGACCTACAATGAGCAGTTCTTC. The encoded protein is CASSLGLASGTYNEQFF. The full variable domain, rest sourced from reference TRBV5-1 and TRBJ2-1, is KAGVTQTPRYLIKTRGQQVTLSCSPISGHRSVSWYQQTPGQGLQFLFEYFSETQRNKGNFPGRFSGRQFSNSRSEMNVSTLELGDSALYLCASSLGLASGTYNEQFFGPGTRLTVL.

J is TRBJ2-7 and V is TRBV6-6, with 7 bases lining up with TRBD2. CDR3 size: 15 residues. The germline gives CDR1 MNHNY, CDR2 SVGAGI (reference sequence). J lost 6 bases, V lost 1 base, and 9 bases had no gene match. CDR3 region: CASSYWRGEGFEQYF. The CDR3 DNA follows: TGTGCCAGCAGTTACTGGCGAGGGGAGGGCTTCGAGCAGTACTTC.

The chain carries TRBV7-4 and TRBJ2-7, with D possibly TRBD1 on 5 matching bases. This CDR3 is built from 21 residues. Germline V lookup: CDR1 SGHVT, CDR2 SQSDAQ. Trimming cost V 5 bases and J 2 bases, with 34 bases left between them. CDR3 sequence reads: CASSDSLGHHSAVARAYEQYF. In nucleotides, the CDR3 is TGTGCCAGCAGCGACAGTTTAGGACACCACAGCGCGGTGGCAAGAGCCTACGAGCAGTACTTC. The whole variable domain, filled in from reference TRBV7-4 and TRBJ2-7, reads GAGVSQSPRYKVAKRGRDVALRCDSISGHVTLYWYRQTLGQGSEVLTYSQSDAQRDKSGRPSGRFSAERPERSVSTLKIQRTEQGDSAVYLCASSDSLGHHSAVARAYEQYFGPGTRLTVT.

The rearrangement uses TRBV21-1 and TRBJ1-1; the table's D gene call, TRBD1, was not cross checked with the DNA. TRBV21-1 is a known pseudogene. The CDR3 spans 16 residues. DNA of the CDR3: TGTGCCAGCAGCAAGGGTCACAGGTACCTGAACACTGAAGCTTTCTTT. Amino acids: CASSKGHRYLNTEAFF.

This chain connects TRBV7-7 to TRBJ2-5; D gene uncertain. TRBJ2-7 matches the DNA end more closely, so the J call is doubtful. The germline CDR1 and CDR2 sequences are SSHAT and FNYEAQ (reference sequence). This CDR3 spans 14 amino acids. The CDR3 reads CASSLSASSYEQYF. The CDR3 coding sequence is TGTGCCAGCAGCTTGTCAGCGAGCTCCTACGAGCAGTACTTC.

J is TRBJ2-3 and V is TRBV28, with D perhaps matching TRBD1 (6 bases). The ends were cut back, 7 bases at V and 4 bases at J, with 15 bases in the middle. Germline CDR1 and CDR2: MDHEN and SYDVKM. CDR3 length: 14 amino acids. This CDR3 is CASTPTGSADTQYF. The CDR3 DNA follows: TGTGCCAGCACCCCAACAGGGTCGGCAGATACGCAGTATTTT.

The genes are TRBV12-5 and TRBJ2-2; TRBD2 aligns across 7 bases. CDR1 and CDR2 from the germline V gene are LGHNT and FRNRAP. The CDR3 is 17 residues long. The V and J ends lost 0 bases and 5 bases, in that order; junction bases with no gene match: 9. CDR3 region: CASGLVLGGGRTGELFF. The CDR3 DNA reads as TGTGCTAGTGGTTTGGTACTGGGGGGAGGGCGGACCGGGGAGCTGTTTTTT. The complete variable domain, with remaining parts taken from reference TRBV12-5 and TRBJ2-2, reads DARVTQTPRHKVTEMGQEVTMRCQPILGHNTVFWYRQTMMQGLELLAYFRNRAPLDDSGMPKDRFSAEMPDATLATLKIQPSEPRDSAVYFCASGLVLGGGRTGELFFGEGSRLTVL.

The chain employs TRBV19 and TRBJ2-2, with TRBD1 matching over 7 bases. The CDR3 loop spans 16 amino acids. After removal of 4 bases from V and 8 bases from J, the junction contained 13 bases not matched to a gene. Germline V gives CDR1 LNHDA, CDR2 SQIVND (reference sequence). CDR3 sequence: CASSKRGRWAPGELFF. For the CDR3, the DNA is TGTGCCAGTAGTAAAAGGGGGCGTTGGGCCCCAGGGGAGCTGTTTTTT.

The chain combines TRBV5-1 with TRBJ1-6; tentatively, D is TRBD1 (5 bases). Germline CDR1 and CDR2: SGHRS and YFSETQ. CDR3 length: 16 amino acids. Trimming removed 4 bases from V and 7 bases from J, with 18 bases in between. The CDR3 region has the DNA TGCGCCAGCAGCCCTGGGACGAAGGTTTTGAATTCACCCCTCCACTTT. It is translated as CASSPGTKVLNSPLHF.

The rearrangement links TRBV5-4 to TRBJ1-2; 7 bases are shared with TRBD1. The CDR3 totals 14 residues. The trim removed 4 bases at V and 4 bases at J, leaving 7 bases unmatched. Germline V gene data show CDR1 as SGHNT and CDR2 as YYREEE (reference sequence). The CDR3 DNA follows: TGTGCCAGCAGCGGCGGGGGACAGAGCTATGGCTACACCTTC. Residues: CASSGGGQSYGYTF.

The chain carries TRBV18 and TRBJ2-4, with TRBD2 matching over 7 bases. CDR3 length: 13 amino acids. With 2 bases clipped from V and 14 bases from J, the junction kept 9 bases outside the gene matches. Looked up from germline, CDR1 is KGHSH and CDR2 is LQKENI. The CDR3 sequence is CASSPGPGLPEYF. The CDR3 DNA reads TGTGCCAGCTCACCAGGGCCGGGACTACCTGAGTACTTC.

Written as DNA, the CDR3 is TGTGCTAGTGGCCATCGGGACTTCTCCTACGAGCAGTACTTC. Translating gives CASGHRDFSYEQYF. The rearrangement uses TRBV12-5 and TRBJ2-7, with D possibly matching TRBD2 (6 bases). Per the germline V gene, CDR1 is LGHNT and CDR2 is FRNRAP. V dropped 6 bases and J dropped 0 bases, with 12 bases sitting between them. This CDR3 contains 14 residues.

V gene TRBV9 combines with J gene TRBJ1-1, with unresolved D. The CDR3 totals 12 residues. Trimming left V 2 bases short and J 8 bases short, with 10 bases between. Germline values: CDR1 SGDLS, CDR2 YYNGEE. CDR3 nucleotide sequence: TGTGCCAGCAGCGTCGCCGGGAAGGAAGCTTTCTTT. The encoded protein is CASSVAGKEAFF.

This CDR3 is CAWTWRRGTEAFF. In DNA, the CDR3 is TGTGCCTGGACCTGGAGAAGGGGCACTGAAGCTTTCTTT. The chain uses TRBV30 and TRBJ1-1; maybe TRBD1 (5 bases). V dropped 4 bases and J dropped 4 bases, with 13 bases sitting between them. Germline V lookup: CDR1 GTSNPN, CDR2 SVGIG (reference sequence). The CDR3 consists of 13 residues.

This chain joins TRBV6-6 and TRBJ2-3, with D possibly TRBD2 on 6 matching bases. V lost 2 bases to trimming and J lost 4 bases, with 13 bases between them. Germline V gene sequence: CDR1 MNHNY, CDR2 SVGAGI (reference sequence). This CDR3 is built from 15 residues. CDR3 in amino acids: CASSYGGEGADTQYF. As DNA, the CDR3 is TGTGCCAGCAGTTACGGAGGGGAAGGGGCAGATACGCAGTATTTT.

This chain links TRBV7-2 with TRBJ2-5; tentatively, D is TRBD1 or TRBD2 (6 bases each). CDR1 SGHTA and CDR2 FQGNSA come from the germline V gene. V lost 2 bases and J lost 9, with 13 bases in between. The CDR3 length is 13 residues. The CDR3 is CASSLNREDSQYF. The DNA of the CDR3 is TGTGCCAGCAGCTTAAACAGGGAGGATTCCCAGTACTTC.

The chain links TRBV6-1 to TRBJ2-5, with 8 bases matching TRBD2. V lost 3 bases, J lost 5 bases, and 11 bases stayed unmatched. Germline V CDR1 and CDR2: MNHNS, SASEGT. This CDR3 is built from 16 residues. The CDR3 loop reads CASSDASGSWGETQYF. CDR3 nucleotides: TGTGCCAGCAGTGATGCGAGCGGGAGCTGGGGCGAGACCCAGTACTTC.

This sequence joins TRBV28 and TRBJ1-1, with D unresolved. The germline V gene has CDR1 MDHEN and CDR2 SYDVKM. V shed 5 bases and J shed 1 base, with 11 bases lying between them. The CDR3 is 14 residues long. This chain's CDR3 is CASSPQRENTEAFF. In DNA, the CDR3 is TGTGCCAGCAGTCCCCAGAGGGAGAACACTGAAGCTTTCTTT.

This clone was counted between two and nine times. The chain employs TRBV27 and TRBJ2-3, with 8 bases aligning to TRBD2. Per germline, CDR1 MNHEY and CDR2 SMNVEV (reference sequence). This CDR3 has 14 residues. The V segment lost 7 bases and the J segment 1 base; nucleotides outside the gene matches: 4. The CDR3 here is CASKNGRGTDTQYF. In DNA, the CDR3 is TGTGCCAGCAAGAACGGGAGGGGCACAGATACGCAGTATTTT.

The chain links TRBV6-5 to TRBJ1-4, with a possible D match to TRBD1 (6 bases). V lost 6 bases and J lost 5, with 13 bases in between. This CDR3 is built from 14 residues. Germline V CDR1 and CDR2: MNHEY, SVGAGI. The CDR3 region is CASSPRQANEKLFF. The CDR3 DNA is TGTGCCAGCAGCCCCCGACAGGCGAATGAAAAACTGTTTTTT.

The chain has TRBV5-1 and TRBJ2-2; D remains ambiguous. The CDR3 sequence is 18 residues long. V was cut by 0 bases and J by 6 bases, with 21 bases left in between. Per the germline V gene, CDR1 is SGHRS and CDR2 is YFSETQ. CDR3 residues: CASSLAKVGLTVPGELFF. The CDR3 region has the DNA TGCGCCAGCAGCTTGGCCAAGGTGGGGTTGACGGTTCCCGGGGAGCTGTTTTTT. Together with reference TRBV5-1 and TRBJ2-2, the CDR3 gives the full variable domain: KAGVTQTPRYLIKTRGQQVTLSCSPISGHRSVSWYQQTPGQGLQFLFEYFSETQRNKGNFPGRFSGRQFSNSRSEMNVSTLELGDSALYLCASSLAKVGLTVPGELFFGEGSRLTVL.

J is TRBJ1-4 and V is TRBV18; D remains ambiguous. V lost 3 bases to trimming and J lost 3 bases, with 8 bases between them. Looked up from germline, CDR1 is KGHSH and CDR2 is LQKENI. The CDR3 extends over 14 amino acids. This CDR3 reads CASSPRRANEKLFF. CDR3 nucleotides: TGTGCCAGCTCACCGCGACGGGCTAATGAAAAACTGTTTTTT.

This chain joins TRBV30 and TRBJ2-3; D might be TRBD2 (7 bases). Germline loops: CDR1 GTSNPN, CDR2 SVGIG (reference sequence). With 2 bases removed from V and 8 bases from J, the gap between germline ends came to 32 bases. The CDR3 is 19 residues long. DNA of the CDR3: TGTGCCTGGAGTAAAGACAGGATAACGTCGGCGGGAGTTAAGGGTACGCAGTATTTT. Translation gives CAWSKDRITSAGVKGTQYF.